This TCR beta chain was profiled in a study of cytomegalovirus exposure and HLA in healthy donors. The CDR3 runs to 15 residues. With 0 bases clipped from V and 5 bases from J, the junction kept 4 bases outside the gene matches. Germline CDR1 SGHTA, CDR2 FQGNSA. PCR used 60 Vbeta primers and 13 Jbeta primers. Under the authors' procedure: There were about 80 million unique TCR beta chains by a later count, and some 12 million of them were shared. Profiled with immunoSEQ multiplex PCR; TCRdb holds only in-frame clones, not every one. V and J calls and clone size come straight from that table; D and trimming were deduced from the DNA. The data contain fewer than 250,000 clones, nearly 80% of them singletons.

V and J are TRBV7-2 and TRBJ2-5, with 9 bases aligning to TRBD2. This clonotype was obtained from a male donor in good health and CMV-seronegative. Sequencing was done on a sample of PBMCs. CDR3 amino acids: CASSLALAGSETQYF. The DNA of the CDR3 is TGTGCCAGCAGCTTAGCCCTAGCGGGGAGTGAGACCCAGTACTTC.